This TCR beta chain derives from a study of multiple sclerosis patients with progressive multifocal leukoencephalopathy. This table comes from immunoSEQ multiplex PCR, and its TCRdb copy is limited to in-frame clones, with some not included. The sample carries tens of thousands of clones, just under 90% recorded once. Time point in this sample: 5 to 6 months of natalizumab therapy. The CDR3 has 14 amino acids. V gave up 0 bases and J gave up 3 bases; unmatched junction bases: 2. The V gene's germline CDR1 is GTSNPN and CDR2 SVGIG (reference sequence). Study-wide findings and caveats: PML-onset expanded TRB clones were detectable before and during natalizumab therapy.

As concerns this clone: Its cognate antigen is unknown.

Material: PBMCs, obtained from a patient treated with natalizumab. This TCR came from a human donor with multiple sclerosis. The rearrangement uses TRBV30 and TRBJ2-1, with TRBD2 identical over 7 bases. The DNA for the CDR3 is TGTGCCTGGAGTGTGCTAGCGGACTACAATGAGCAGTTCTTC. It is translated as CAWSVLADYNEQFF.